The 25 T cell receptor beta chains listed next were all sequenced from one sample in a study of PD-L1 blockade in urothelial cancer. Produced via immunoSEQ multiplex PCR; TCRdb's table is partial and in-frame only. Of about 38,000 clones detected, approximately 90% appear once; the ten largest clones hold around 8.3%. This specimen was PBMCs, taken around atezolizumab (anti-PD-L1) treatment. These receptors all come from a man aged 65 to 79 with urothelial cancer.

For this clone: Other DNA sequences in the same sample also yield this CDR3. The chain has TRBV6-1 and TRBJ2-5; TRBD1 matches 8 bases. Germline CDR1 reads MNHNS; CDR2 reads SASEGT. There are 13 residues in the CDR3. V dropped 8 bases and J dropped 3; count of bases not matched to a gene: 5. DNA for the CDR3: TGTGCCAGCTCACGGACAGGGAAAGAGACCCAGTACTTC. It is translated as CASSRTGKETQYF.

The CDR3 protein is CASSPSGDGYTF. In DNA, the CDR3 is TGTGCCAGCAGTCCCAGTGGAGATGGCTACACCTTC. This sequence joins TRBV27 and TRBJ1-2, with unresolved D. CDR1 and CDR2 (germline): MNHEY, SMNVEV (reference sequence). The CDR3 covers 12 residues. V was shortened by 5 bases and J by 6 bases, with 10 bases between the two germline ends.

The V gene is TRBV7-6, the J gene TRBJ1-3; possibly TRBD1 for D (5 bases). V gave up 5 bases and J gave up 0 bases, with 11 bases separating them. This CDR3 is built from 15 residues. CDR1 is SGHVS, CDR2 FNYEAQ, per germline. CDR3: CASSLDRPSGNTIYF. In DNA, the CDR3 is TGTGCCAGCAGCCTAGACAGACCCTCTGGAAACACCATATATTTT.

The rearrangement joins TRBV5-4 to TRBJ2-3; 9 bases map to TRBD2. V trimming: 0 bases; J trimming: 3 bases; junction bases outside the gene matches: 5. There are 16 residues in the CDR3. Germline V gene sequence: CDR1 SGHNT, CDR2 YYREEE (reference sequence). As DNA, the CDR3 is TGTGCCAGCAGCTTGGCCCGACTAGCGGTGACAGATACGCAGTATTTT. Translated, it gives CASSLARLAVTDTQYF. Based on the CDR3 plus reference TRBV5-4 and TRBJ2-3, the full variable domain is ETGVTQSPTHLIKTRGQQVTLRCSSQSGHNTVSWYQQALGQGPQFIFQYYREEENGRGNFPPRFSGLQFPNYSSELNVNALELDDSALYLCASSLARLAVTDTQYFGPGTRLTVL.

The chain combines TRBV2 with TRBJ2-1, with 9 bases lining up with TRBD2. The CDR3 extends over 15 amino acids. From germline, CDR1 is SNHLY and CDR2 FYNNEI. Trimming took 4 bases from V and 6 from J; bases not matched to a gene: 7. Written as DNA, the CDR3 is TGTGCCAGCAGTGTAGCTAGCGGGATGGGCAATGAGCAGTTCTTC. Translated: CASSVASGMGNEQFF.

This clone was seen just once. This sequence joins TRBV19 and TRBJ1-1; 9 bases match TRBD1. CDR1 is LNHDA, CDR2 SQIVND, per germline (reference sequence). The CDR3 length is 16 residues. J was trimmed by 1 base and V by 6 bases; bases with no gene match: 9. In nucleotides, the CDR3 is TGTGCCAGTAGGATACAGGGGGCACCATCGAACACTGAAGCTTTCTTT. This sequence encodes CASRIQGAPSNTEAFF.

This chain links TRBV6-5 with TRBJ2-5; D ambiguous. The J call may be in error: the DNA end matches TRBJ2-7 better. Germline V gene data show CDR1 as MNHEY and CDR2 as SVGAGI. The CDR3 is 13 residues long. The CDR3 spells CASRTQSSYEQYF. As DNA, the CDR3 is TGTGCCAGCAGAACACAGAGCTCCTACGAGCAGTACTTC.

V usage is TRBV7-8 and J usage is TRBJ1-2; D uncertain. Per the germline V gene, CDR1 is SGHVS and CDR2 is FQNEAQ. This CDR3 is built from 14 residues. Trimming removed 1 base at V and 5 bases at J, with 11 bases between. The CDR3 DNA follows: TGTGCCAGCAGCTTAGGAGGCAGCCAGTATGGCTACACCTTC. Protein sequence: CASSLGGSQYGYTF.

The CDR3 nucleotides read TGTGCCAGCAGCTTTGGGGGCATCGGACAGATCCAAGAGACCCAGTACTTC. This encodes CASSFGGIGQIQETQYF. The chain is built from TRBV13 and TRBJ2-5; TRBD1 might be the D (6 bases). Trimming removed 3 bases at V and 1 base at J, with 18 bases between. Germline-derived CDR1 and CDR2 are PRHDT and FYEKMQ (reference sequence). The CDR3 has 17 amino acids.

The V and J genes are TRBV6-5 and TRBJ1-3; D not resolved. V shed 0 bases and J shed 8 bases, with 11 bases lying between them. Per germline, CDR1 MNHEY and CDR2 SVGAGI. The CDR3 has 14 residues. The CDR3, as DNA: TGTGCCAGCAGTTACTCCGCCGCCGGGGACACCATATATTTT. Its translation: CASSYSAAGDTIYF.

The V and J genes are TRBV9 and TRBJ2-6; maybe TRBD1 (6 bases). The CDR3 length is 16 residues. Germline assignment: CDR1 SGDLS and CDR2 YYNGEE. V was clipped by 4 bases and J by 0 bases, with 11 bases between them. The CDR3 sequence: CASSLGHFSGANVLTF. The CDR3 DNA reads as TGTGCCAGCAGCCTGGGACACTTCTCTGGGGCCAACGTCCTGACTTTC.

The rearrangement joins TRBV10-3 to TRBJ2-2; TRBD2 agrees at 11 bases. This CDR3 has 16 residues. J gave up 3 bases and V 10 bases, and 10 bases lay outside the gene matches. Germline CDR1 and CDR2: ENHRY and SYGVKD. The CDR3 protein is CATRLAGPADTGELFF. CDR3 nucleotides: TGTGCCACCCGACTAGCGGGGCCCGCGGACACCGGGGAGCTGTTTTTT.

The CDR3 reads CASSPGQAGNQPQHF. In DNA form, the CDR3 reads TGTGCCAGCAGCCCCGGACAGGCTGGCAATCAGCCCCAGCATTTT. V gene TRBV7-2 combines with J gene TRBJ1-5, with TRBD1 identical over 7 bases. This CDR3 spans 15 amino acids. The V and J ends lost 5 bases and 2 bases, in that order; junction bases with no gene match: 6. In germline, CDR1 is SGHTA, CDR2 FQGNSA.

The chain is built from TRBV6-5 and TRBJ2-7; 11 bases line up with TRBD2. J was trimmed by 2 bases and V by 5 bases; bases with no gene match: 2. The CDR3 length is 14 residues. Germline assignment: CDR1 MNHEY and CDR2 SVGAGI. The CDR3 protein is CASSLLAGAYEQYF. The DNA of the CDR3 is TGTGCCAGCAGTCTACTAGCGGGGGCCTACGAGCAGTACTTC.

The count of this clone is one. J is TRBJ2-5 and V is TRBV2; 8 positions match TRBD1. V shed 1 base and J 4 bases; nucleotides not matched to a gene: 8. Germline V gene data show CDR1 as SNHLY and CDR2 as FYNNEI. The CDR3 length is 16 residues. The CDR3 DNA sequence: TGTGCCAGCAGTGAAGGGGCAGGGGGCAGGGGAGAGACCCAGTACTTC. It yields the protein CASSEGAGGRGETQYF.

The chain employs TRBV18 and TRBJ2-3, with 9 bases lining up with TRBD2. The ends lost 3 bases at V and 4 bases at J; junction bases unmatched: 5. The CDR3 loop spans 15 amino acids. Germline-derived CDR1 and CDR2 are KGHSH and LQKENI. DNA of the CDR3: TGTGCCAGCTCACCCACTAGCGGGTGGGCAGATACGCAGTATTTT. Amino acid sequence: CASSPTSGWADTQYF.

CDR3 loop: CASSSGLLNEQFF. The CDR3 coding sequence is TGTGCCAGCAGCTCGGGACTCCTGAATGAGCAGTTCTTC. J is TRBJ2-1 and V is TRBV7-3, with a possible D match to TRBD2 (6 bases). CDR1 and CDR2 (germline): SGHTA, FQGTGA. This CDR3 region has 13 residues. V lost 4 bases and J 7 bases, leaving 11 bases between the germline ends.

This sequence joins TRBV29-1 and TRBJ2-3; D uncertain. The CDR3 spans 13 residues. The V gene's germline CDR1 is SQVTM and CDR2 ANQGSEA. V was pared by 3 bases and J by 2 bases, with 9 bases between. The CDR3, as DNA: TGCAGCGTTGATGTCTATGACACAGATACGCAGTATTTT. This translates into CSVDVYDTDTQYF.

By share of the sample, this clone is medium-sized (0.01 to 0.1%). The J gene is TRBJ1-5, the V gene TRBV15; D may be TRBD1 (6 bases). The CDR3 loop spans 13 amino acids. Germline V CDR1 and CDR2: LNHNV, YYDKDF (reference sequence). V was pared by 6 bases and J by 2 bases, with 8 bases between. Here the CDR3 DNA reads TGTGCCACCAGTTACAGGGGCAATCAGCCCCAGCATTTT. Translated, it gives CATSYRGNQPQHF.

CDR3 amino acids: CSVGQGGATDTQYF. The CDR3 DNA is TGCAGCGTCGGCCAAGGGGGCGCGACAGATACGCAGTATTTT. The chain recombines TRBV29-1 with TRBJ2-3; 7 nucleotides line up with TRBD1. CDR1 and CDR2 (germline): SQVTM, ANQGSEA. CDR3 length equals 14 residues. Trimming at V came to 6 bases and at J to 3 bases, leaving 9 bases not matched to a gene.

The chain uses TRBV25-1 and TRBJ2-7, with 8 bases fitting TRBD1. Losses at the gene ends were 3 bases for V and 1 base for J; bases not matched to a gene: 5. The CDR3 sequence is 15 residues long. Germline V gene data show CDR1 as MGHDK and CDR2 as SYGVNS. The CDR3 region has the DNA TGTGCCAGCAGTGACCATCGGGACAGGTCCTACGAGCAGTACTTC. Translation gives CASSDHRDRSYEQYF.

The V gene is TRBV18, the J gene TRBJ1-4; 7 nucleotides match TRBD1. The CDR3 totals 15 residues. Trimming removed 4 bases from V and 7 bases from J; junction bases left unmatched: 9. In germline, CDR1 is KGHSH, CDR2 LQKENI. In DNA, the CDR3 is TGTGCCAGCTCACGAGGACAGGTCAATTCTGAAAAACTGTTTTTT. Translating gives CASSRGQVNSEKLFF.

This rearrangement joins TRBV23-1 to TRBJ2-3; a weak D match, TRBD1 (6 bases). TRBV23-1 is labeled an ORF, and its function is uncertain. The CDR3 loop spans 16 amino acids. V was shortened by 6 bases and J by 3 bases, with 19 bases between the two germline ends. The DNA for the CDR3 is TGCGCCAGCAGCCGACGCCGGGACAAAACTACAGATACGCAGTATTTT. It encodes CASSRRRDKTTDTQYF.

This chain uses TRBV19 with TRBJ1-1, with TRBD1 matching over 9 bases. Germline trimming cut 0 bases from V and 1 base from J; bases unmatched to any gene: 9. The CDR3 runs 18 residues. Looked up from germline, CDR1 is LNHDA and CDR2 is SQIVND (reference sequence). CDR3 amino acids: CASSIEGQGSHRNTEAFF. DNA of the CDR3: TGTGCCAGTAGTATAGAAGGACAGGGGTCACACCGGAACACTGAAGCTTTCTTT.

The CDR3, as DNA: TGTGCCAGCCTCGGACAGGGCTCCTACAATGAGCAGTTCTTC. Translating gives CASLGQGSYNEQFF. The chain combines TRBV27 with TRBJ2-1; 8 bases fit TRBD1. V was pared by 8 bases and J by 0 bases, with 3 bases of the junction left unmatched. Germline assignment: CDR1 MNHEY and CDR2 SMNVEV (reference sequence). The CDR3 contains 14 residues.